This T cell receptor beta chain was sequenced during a study of shared clonotypes between healthy human individuals (dated by TCRdb to the early 2020s). As for the study more broadly: The cohort comprised two women and a few men aged 18 to 49 years. For each donor, CD4 naive and CD4 memory were each run on three plates, CD8 naive on two plates, and CD8 memory on one plate. Leukapheresis yielded between about 0.8 and 8.9 billion PBMCs per donor. Libraries were prepared and TCR repertoires were sequenced by different laboratories using diverse techniques, in order to increase sequencing depth and limit assay-specific biases. To estimate repertoire size and how much clonotypes are shared between individuals, the study performed deep sequencing of blood TCR repertoires from roughly five healthy adults.

CD8 naive samples were CD45RO-negative cells positively selected for CCR7, giving a CD45RA+CCR7+ population that excluded TemRA cells. The donors were healthy, HIV-negative adults with no recently reported acute infections or vaccinations. Every donor was a Caucasian adult living in Nashville, Tennessee, USA. Blood was obtained by leukapheresis, after which PBMCs were separated by Ficoll-Histopaque density gradient centrifugation and cryopreserved in liquid nitrogen vapor phase. Purity and quantity of every magnetically sorted T cell population were checked by analytical flow cytometry. Genomic DNA was isolated from each sorted fraction and quantified by UV absorbance on a Nanodrop 2000c. What the study reported, not specific to this receptor: Naive subsets generally had larger estimated clonotype richness than memory subsets did. Rarefaction of sorted-subset datasets indicated incomplete sequencing despite the large sequencing depth. Pairwise subsampling led to the expectation that sequencing depth would affect the degree of clonotype sharing among donors. When four donors were compared, the shared fraction of clonotypes was 5% to 6.5% for naive CD4, less than 4% for naive CD8, 2.3% for memory CD4, and less than 0.5% for memory CD8. Because the study included only a small number of donors, the genetic and exposure-history diversity represented was limited. Clonotypes shared by all four sorted-subset donors showed higher generation probabilities than non-shared clonotypes. Only blood was sampled, and tissue TCR repertoires likely differ from those in blood.

CDR1 is given as SQVTM and CDR2 as ANQGSEA, both from the germline V gene. Cut back by 6 bases and 0 bases, the V and J ends lie 15 bases apart. The CDR3 spans 14 residues, from the cysteine through the phenylalanine. Of all the DNA, just the CDR3 is kept, 42 bases in frame from base 1. Note on this clone: There is no known antigen for this receptor. No much larger clonotype is one base removed from it; base qualities were not supplied.

Using the deep immunoSEQ assay, multiplex PCR amplified TCR CDR3 regions from genomic DNA. Extracted genomic DNA from each cell subset was distributed evenly across all wells of several immunoSEQ 96-well plates, and each plate was treated as a replicate. For sorted subsets, around 0.2 ug genomic DNA, equal to 30,000 or so T cell genomes, was loaded into each replicate PCR. Purified libraries were quantified with a Qubit 3.0 fluorometer, sized on a Bioanalyzer 2100, and re-quantified with the KAPA Library Quantification kit. Every immunoSEQ 96-well plate was sequenced on a dedicated single-read 150-cycle Illumina NextSeq 550 flow cell. Per the original workflow: Because the immunoSEQ output included only junctional sequences and no quality scores, the filtering could not be the same as the filtering used for full-length reads. Sequences were annotated with PyIR, a Python wrapper for IgBLAST v1.9, using IMGT germline references to assign V/J genes and CDR3. Reads were filtered out if the reads had weak V/J assignments (E-value above 1e-6), no CDR3, stop codons, out-of-frame junctions, or ambiguous translated residues. V3J clonotypes were defined as sequences sharing an identical inferred V gene, J gene, and CDR3 amino acid sequence. The percentage overlap between two repertoires was calculated by dividing the number of shared unique clonotypes by the size of the smaller repertoire. Repertoire richness was assessed with RTK rarefaction, the Chao1 estimator, and Recon v2.1 estimates of unobserved clonotypes. Generation probabilities for all TCRbeta clonotypes obtained by the gDNA method from four donors were computed using OLGA. TCRdb retrieved this table from immuneACCESS and kept in-frame rearrangements only. Not all clones are present; in checked studies, unresolved V genes account for under half, and no reason is known for the remainder. V and J calls and clone size are as listed in that table; D and trimming were resolved from the DNA. Present in this sample are around 2,000,000 clones, about 95% of which were seen just once. The ten largest clones represent 1.2% of the sample.

The source material was naive CD8+ T cells sorted from blood. The cell subset or site label of this sample denotes: CD45RA+CCR7+. The sequence is built from TRBV29-1 and TRBJ2-7; the D gene is not confidently resolved. The clonotype comes from a man aged 18 to 35 in good health. The CDR3 protein: CSVVSMGSSYEQYF. At the DNA level, the sequence is TGCAGCGTCGTCTCCATGGGCAGCTCCTACGAGCAGTACTTC.